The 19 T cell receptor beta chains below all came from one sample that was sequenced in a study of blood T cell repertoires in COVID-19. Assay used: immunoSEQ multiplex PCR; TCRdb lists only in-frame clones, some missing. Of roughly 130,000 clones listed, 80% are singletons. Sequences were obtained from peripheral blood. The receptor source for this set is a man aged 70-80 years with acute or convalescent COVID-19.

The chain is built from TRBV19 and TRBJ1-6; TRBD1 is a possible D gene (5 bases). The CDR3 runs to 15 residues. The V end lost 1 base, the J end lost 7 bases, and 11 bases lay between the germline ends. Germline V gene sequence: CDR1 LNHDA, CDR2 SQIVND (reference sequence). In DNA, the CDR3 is TGTGCCAGTAGTATAGGTCGGGGGATGAATTCACCCCTCCACTTT. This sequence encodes CASSIGRGMNSPLHF.

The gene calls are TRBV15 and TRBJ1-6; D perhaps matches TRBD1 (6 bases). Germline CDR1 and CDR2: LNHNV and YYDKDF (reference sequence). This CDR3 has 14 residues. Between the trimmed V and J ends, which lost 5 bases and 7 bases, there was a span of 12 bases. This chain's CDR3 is CATSPQGGNSPLHF. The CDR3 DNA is TGTGCCACCAGCCCACAGGGTGGGAATTCACCCCTCCACTTT.

CDR3: CASSHSGVGNSPLHF. CDR3 nucleotides: TGTGCCAGCAGCCATTCGGGGGTTGGCAATTCACCCCTCCACTTT. This sequence joins TRBV3-1 (or the pseudogene TRBV3-2) and TRBJ1-6; weak D call: TRBD1 (5 bases). The V gene lost 3 bases and the J gene lost 7 bases, with 13 bases spanning the gap. CDR3 length: 15 amino acids. Germline lookup yields CDR1 LGHDT and CDR2 YNNKEL (reference sequence).

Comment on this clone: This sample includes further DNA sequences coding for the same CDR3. For the CDR3, the DNA is TGCGCCAGCAGCCCGGGACTAGCGGGGTCCCAAGAGACCCAGTACTTC. Translation gives CASSPGLAGSQETQYF. The chain is built from TRBV5-1 and TRBJ2-5, with TRBD2 identical over 13 bases. Germline CDR1 SGHRS, CDR2 YFSETQ. This CDR3 region has 16 residues. V gave up 4 bases and J gave up 1 base; unmatched junction bases: 4.

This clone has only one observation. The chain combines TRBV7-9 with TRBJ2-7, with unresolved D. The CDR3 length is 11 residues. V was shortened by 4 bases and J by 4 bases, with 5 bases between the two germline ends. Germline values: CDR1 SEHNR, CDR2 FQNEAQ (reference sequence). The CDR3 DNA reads TGTGCCAGCAGCTCGACTTACGAGCAGTACTTC. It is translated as CASSSTYEQYF.

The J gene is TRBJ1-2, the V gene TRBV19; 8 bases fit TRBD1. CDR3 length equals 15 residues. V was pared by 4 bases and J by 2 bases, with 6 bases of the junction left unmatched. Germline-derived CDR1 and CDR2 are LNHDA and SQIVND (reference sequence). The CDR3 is CASSTPSGGNYGYTF. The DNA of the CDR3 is TGTGCCAGTAGTACCCCGTCAGGGGGCAACTATGGCTACACCTTC.

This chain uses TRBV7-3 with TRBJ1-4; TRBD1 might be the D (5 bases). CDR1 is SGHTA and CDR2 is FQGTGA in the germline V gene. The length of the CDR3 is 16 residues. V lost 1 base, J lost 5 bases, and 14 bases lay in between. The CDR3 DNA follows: TGTGCCAGCAGCTTAAGGAGGGACGGATGGAATGAAAAACTGTTTTTT. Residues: CASSLRRDGWNEKLFF. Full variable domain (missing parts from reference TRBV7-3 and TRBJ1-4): GAGVSQTPSNKVTEKGKYVELRCDPISGHTALYWYRQSLGQGPEFLIYFQGTGAADDSGLPNDRFFAVRPEGSVSTLKIQRTERGDSAVYLCASSLRRDGWNEKLFFGSGTQLSVL.

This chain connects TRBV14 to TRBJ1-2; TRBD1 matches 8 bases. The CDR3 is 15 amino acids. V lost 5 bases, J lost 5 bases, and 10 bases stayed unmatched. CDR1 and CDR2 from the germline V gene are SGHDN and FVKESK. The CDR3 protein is CASSGRQGRLYGYTF. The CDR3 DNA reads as TGTGCCAGCAGCGGCCGACAGGGGCGTCTTTATGGCTACACCTTC. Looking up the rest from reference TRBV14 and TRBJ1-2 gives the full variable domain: EAGVTQFPSHSVIEKGQTVTLRCDPISGHDNLYWYRRVMGKEIKFLLHFVKESKQDESGMPNNRFLAERTGGTYSTLKVQPAELEDSGVYFCASSGRQGRLYGYTFGSGTRLTVV.

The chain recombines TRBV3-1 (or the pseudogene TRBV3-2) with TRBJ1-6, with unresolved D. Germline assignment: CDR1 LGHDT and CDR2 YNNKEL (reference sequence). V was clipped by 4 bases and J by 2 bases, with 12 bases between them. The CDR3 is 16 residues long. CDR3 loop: CASSREGQTYNSPLHF. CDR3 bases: TGTGCCAGCAGCCGGGAGGGTCAGACCTATAATTCACCCCTCCACTTT.

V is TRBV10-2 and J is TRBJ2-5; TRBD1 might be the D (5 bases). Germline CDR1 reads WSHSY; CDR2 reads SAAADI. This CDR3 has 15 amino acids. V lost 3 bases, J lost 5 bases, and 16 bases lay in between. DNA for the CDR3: TGCGCCAGCAGTGAAGCACACAGGTTGGCGGAGACCCAGTACTTC. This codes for CASSEAHRLAETQYF.

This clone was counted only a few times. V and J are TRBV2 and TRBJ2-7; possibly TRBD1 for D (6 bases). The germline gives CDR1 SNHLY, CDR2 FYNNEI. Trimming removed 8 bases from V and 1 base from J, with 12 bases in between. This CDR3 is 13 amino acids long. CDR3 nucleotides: TGTGCCAGCTTGCCGGGACAATCCTACGAGCAGTACTTC. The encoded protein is CASLPGQSYEQYF. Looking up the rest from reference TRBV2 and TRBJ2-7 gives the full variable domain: EPEVTQTPSHQVTQMGQEVILRCVPISNHLYFYWYRQILGQKVEFLVSFYNNEISEKSEIFDDQFSVERPDGSNFTLKIRSTKLEDSAMYFCASLPGQSYEQYFGPGTRLTVT.

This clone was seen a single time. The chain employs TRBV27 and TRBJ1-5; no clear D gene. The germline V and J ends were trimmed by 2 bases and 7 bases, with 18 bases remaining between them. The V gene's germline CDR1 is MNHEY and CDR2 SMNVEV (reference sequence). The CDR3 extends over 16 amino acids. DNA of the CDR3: TGTGCCAGCAGTTTAAACGCGGGGTTGTCGATGCAGCCCCAGCATTTT. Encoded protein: CASSLNAGLSMQPQHF.

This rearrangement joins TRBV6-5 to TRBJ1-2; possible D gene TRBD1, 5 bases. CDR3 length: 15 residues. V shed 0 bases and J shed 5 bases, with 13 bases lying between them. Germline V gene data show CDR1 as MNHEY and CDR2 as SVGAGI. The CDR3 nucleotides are TGTGCCAGCAGTTACTCGGGCAGGGTGGGATATGGCTACACCTTC. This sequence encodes CASSYSGRVGYGYTF.

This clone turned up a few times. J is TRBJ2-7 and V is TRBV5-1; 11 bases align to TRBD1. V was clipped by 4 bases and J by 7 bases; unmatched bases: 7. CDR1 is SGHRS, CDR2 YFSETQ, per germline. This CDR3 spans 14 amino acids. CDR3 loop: CASSSGGQGAEQYF. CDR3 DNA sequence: TGCGCCAGCAGCAGTGGTGGACAGGGGGCGGAGCAGTACTTC.

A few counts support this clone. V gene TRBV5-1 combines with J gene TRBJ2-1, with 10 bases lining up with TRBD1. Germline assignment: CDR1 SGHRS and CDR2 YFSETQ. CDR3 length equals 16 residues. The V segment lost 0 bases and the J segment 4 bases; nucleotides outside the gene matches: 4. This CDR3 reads CASSLGDRGGYNEQFF. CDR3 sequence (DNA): TGCGCCAGCAGCTTGGGGGACAGGGGCGGATACAATGAGCAGTTCTTC.

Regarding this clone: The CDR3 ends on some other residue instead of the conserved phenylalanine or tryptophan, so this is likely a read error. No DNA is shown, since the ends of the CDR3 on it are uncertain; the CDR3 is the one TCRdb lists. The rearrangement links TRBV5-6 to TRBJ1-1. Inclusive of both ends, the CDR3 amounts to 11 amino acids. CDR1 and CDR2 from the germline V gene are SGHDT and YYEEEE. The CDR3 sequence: CASSYEVPLVR.

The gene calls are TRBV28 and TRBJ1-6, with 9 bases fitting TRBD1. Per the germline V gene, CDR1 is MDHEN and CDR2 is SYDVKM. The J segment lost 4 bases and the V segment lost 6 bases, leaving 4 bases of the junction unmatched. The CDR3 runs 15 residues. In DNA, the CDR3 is TGTGCCAGCAGATGGACAGGGGCGTATAATTCACCCCTCCACTTT. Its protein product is CASRWTGAYNSPLHF. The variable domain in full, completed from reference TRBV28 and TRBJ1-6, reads DVKVTQSSRYLVKRTGEKVFLECVQDMDHENMFWYRQDPGLGLRLIYFSYDVKMKEKGDIPEGYSVSREKKERFSLILESASTNQTSMYLCASRWTGAYNSPLHFGNGTRLTVT.

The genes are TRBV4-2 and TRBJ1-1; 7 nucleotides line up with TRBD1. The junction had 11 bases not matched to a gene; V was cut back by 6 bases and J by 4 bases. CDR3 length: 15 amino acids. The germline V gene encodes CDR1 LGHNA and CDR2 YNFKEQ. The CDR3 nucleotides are TGTGCCAGCAGTCCCGAAGGGGGCGCGTCCACTGAAGCTTTCTTT. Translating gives CASSPEGGASTEAFF.

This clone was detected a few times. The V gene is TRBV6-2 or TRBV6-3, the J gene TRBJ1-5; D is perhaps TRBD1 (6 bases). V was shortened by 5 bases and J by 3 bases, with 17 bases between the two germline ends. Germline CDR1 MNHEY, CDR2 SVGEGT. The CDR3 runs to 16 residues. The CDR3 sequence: CASSASSRGLNQPQHF. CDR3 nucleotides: TGTGCCAGCAGTGCTTCCTCCAGGGGCCTCAATCAGCCCCAGCATTTT.